This is a list of T cell receptor beta chains from one sample in a study of blood T cell repertoires in COVID-19. Sequenced by immunoSEQ multiplex PCR; TCRdb stores in-frame clones only, minus some. The table lists 150,000 to 200,000 clones, 70% to 90% of them singletons, with 0.99% in the top ten. Sequencing was performed on peripheral blood. Receptors were obtained from a man aged 18 to 30 with acute or convalescent COVID-19. Both conserved end residues are part of each CDR3. A D gene is named only where the DNA matches it firmly. Not every row has a clone size; where given, it reads once, few, many or a size class.

TRBJ1-5 | - | TRBV7-9 | - | TGTGCCAGCAGCAAAGGACCCGGGGGCAATCAGCCCCAGCATTTT | CASSKGPGGNQPQHF
TRBJ1-3 | - | TRBV2 | - | TGTGCCAGCAGTGAAAGGGGGTGGAGCTCTGGAAACACCATATATTTT | CASSERGWSSGNTIYF
TRBJ1-1 | - | TRBV29-1 | - | TGCAGCATAAGAGGAGGGCAGACGAACACTGAAGCTTTCTTT | CSIRGGQTNTEAFF
TRBJ1-4 | - | TRBV18 | TRBD1 | TGTGCCAGCTCGGGGACAGTCAATGAAAAACTGTTTTTT | CASSGTVNEKLFF
TRBJ1-6 | few | TRBV10-2 | TRBD1 | TGCGCCAGCATGGGGGGACAGGGAGTTTATAATTCACCCCTCCACTTT | CASMGGQGVYNSPLHF
TRBJ1-6 | - | TRBV7-2 | - | TGTGCCAGCAGCTTAGCGCCGGTCTTAGATTCACCCCTCCACTTT | CASSLAPVLDSPLHF
TRBJ1-3 | - | TRBV5-5 | TRBD1 | TGTGCCAGCAGCTTGAACAGGGGGCTTCTTACTGGAAACACCATATATTTT | CASSLNRGLLTGNTIYF
TRBJ1-2 | - | TRBV4-1 | - | TGCGCCAGCAGCCAAGATAAGGAGTTCTATGGCTACACCTTC | CASSQDKEFYGYTF
TRBJ1-1 | - | TRBV19 | TRBD1 | TGTGCCAGTAGGAGGGACAGGGGAACTGAAGCTTTCTTT | CASRRDRGTEAFF
TRBJ2-2 | - | TRBV10-3 | TRBD1 | TGTGCCACCAATACAGGGGTCACCGGGGAGCTGTTTTTT | CATNTGVTGELFF
TRBJ2-3 | - | TRBV5-1 | - | TGCGCCAGCAGCTCAGAGGGTCGGGAAAGCACAGATACGCAGTATTTT | CASSSEGRESTDTQYF
TRBJ1-2 | - | TRBV2 | - | TGTGCCAGCAGTGAAGGAGATTTAATCTATGGCTACACCTTC | CASSEGDLIYGYTF
TRBJ2-1 | - | TRBV19 | - | TGTGCCAGCGGCCTCAGGACCTACAATGAGCAGTTCTTC | CASGLRTYNEQFF
TRBJ1-5 | - | TRBV18 | TRBD1 | TGTGCCAGCTCAAGGGACAGGGGGCATAGCAATCAGCCCCAGCATTTT | CASSRDRGHSNQPQHF
TRBJ2-1 | - | TRBV4-1 | TRBD2 | TGCGCCAGCAGCCAAGACTTGGCGGGAGGCTCCTACAATGAGCAGTTCTTC | CASSQDLAGGSYNEQFF
TRBJ1-5 | - | TRBV28 | - | TGTGCCAGCAGCCTTCTGGGCCAGCCCCAGCATTTT | CASSLLGQPQHF
TRBJ2-2 | - | TRBV4-1 | TRBD1 | TGCGCCAGCAGCTGGGACAGGGGGCTTACCGGGGAGCTGTTTTTT | CASSWDRGLTGELFF
TRBJ1-3 | few | TRBV9 | TRBD1 | TGTGCCAGCAGCGTAGTTCCCGACCAGGGGGCCGCCTCTGGAAACACCATATATTTT | CASSVVPDQGAASGNTIYF
TRBJ2-7 | - | TRBV7-8 | TRBD2 | TGTGCCAGCAGTAGCGGGGGGGGCTACGAGCAGTACTTC | CASSSGGGYEQYF
TRBJ1-2 | once | TRBV7-6 | TRBD1 | TGTGCCAGCAGCTTAGGACAGGGTAGCTATGGCTACACCTTC | CASSLGQGSYGYTF
TRBJ1-1 | - | TRBV5-1 | TRBD1 | TGCGCCAGCAGCTGGGGGACAGGGAGGAACACTGAAGCTTTCTTT | CASSWGTGRNTEAFF
TRBJ2-3 | - | TRBV7-9 | TRBD1 | TGTGCCAGCAGCTCGGACAGGCAAACTAGCACAGATACGCAGTATTTT | CASSSDRQTSTDTQYF
TRBJ1-1 | once | TRBV18 | - | TGTGCCAGCTCACCACCCATCGCCGACAGGAACACTGAAGCTTTCTTT | CASSPPIADRNTEAFF
TRBJ1-2 | - | TRBV6-4 | - | TGTGCCAGCTTACCGAGTACAGAGAAAATTCACTATGGCTACACCTTC | CASLPSTEKIHYGYTF
TRBJ2-5 | - | TRBV7-2 | - | TGTGCCAGCAGCTTAGCGCTGCCAGGGTCCATCCAAGAGACCCAGTACTTC | CASSLALPGSIQETQYF
TRBJ1-4 | - | TRBV9 | - | TGTGCCAGCAGCGTTGCCAGGGAAGGTGAAAAACTGTTTTTT | CASSVAREGEKLFF
TRBJ1-1 | - | TRBV3-1/TRBV3-2 | - | TGTGCCAGCAGCCAAGAGGGAGGGATCACTGAAGCTTTCTTT | CASSQEGGITEAFF
TRBJ2-1 | - | TRBV6-1 | - | TGTGCCAGCAGTGAAATCGAGACCTCATGGGGGCAGAATGAGCAGTTCTTC | CASSEIETSWGQNEQFF
TRBJ1-2 | once | TRBV3-1/TRBV3-2 | - | TGTGCCAGCAGCCAAGTGTGGGCTGGCTACACCTTC | CASSQVWAGYTF
TRBJ2-1 | - | TRBV7-6 | TRBD2 | TGTGCCAGCAGCTTAGTGCAGTTGCGGGGGGGCCATGAGCAGTTCTTC | CASSLVQLRGGHEQFF
TRBJ2-1 | - | TRBV7-8 | TRBD2 | TGTGCCAGCAGCTTACAGCGGGGGGGTATTAGGGAGCAGTTCTTC | CASSLQRGGIREQFF
TRBJ1-4 | - | TRBV7-9 | - | TGTGCCAGCAGCCCTCTTGGAGCAACTAATGAAAAACTGTTTTTT | CASSPLGATNEKLFF
TRBJ1-5 | - | TRBV5-8 | - | TGTGCCAGCAGCAGACCGGACATTTTCAATCAGCCCCAGCATTTT | CASSRPDIFNQPQHF
TRBJ1-1 | - | TRBV24-1 | - | TGTGCCACCACCTGGACACGACCGAACACTGAAGCTTTCTTT | CATTWTRPNTEAFF
TRBJ2-5 | - | TRBV6-5 | - | TGTGCCAGCAGTTCTCCCGGGGAGACCCAGTACTTC | CASSSPGETQYF
TRBJ1-6 | - | TRBV11-1 | TRBD1 | TGTGCCAGCAGCGTAACAGGGGCGGATTCACCCCTCCACTTT | CASSVTGADSPLHF
TRBJ2-1 | - | TRBV3-1/TRBV3-2 | - | TGTGCCAGCAGCCAAAACCTTGCTAGGGGGGGCCGGTTTGAGCAGTTCTTC | CASSQNLARGGRFEQFF
TRBJ2-1 | - | TRBV6-6 | - | TGTGCCAGCGCCTATGGGAGCTCCTACAATGAGCAGTTCTTC | CASAYGSSYNEQFF
TRBJ1-2 | - | TRBV18 | TRBD1 | TGTGCCAGCTCACCGTTAGACAGGGTTAATGGCTACACCTTC | CASSPLDRVNGYTF
TRBJ2-7 | - | TRBV18 | - | TGTGCCAGCTCCCCTATTGGGGGGCGGGAGGAGCAGTACTTC | CASSPIGGREEQYF